A selection of T cell receptor beta chains follows, all from one sample in a study of CD8+ T cells in alopecia areata. The protocol was immunoSEQ multiplex PCR, while the TCRdb copy is restricted to in-frame clones and leaves out a portion. This sample has 200,000 to 250,000 clones, with approximately 61% found just once. The specimen comprised CD4+ T cells sorted from blood, sampled at week 0. The source is a human donor with alopecia areata. CDR3s include the opening cysteine and the closing phenylalanine or tryptophan.

CASSSGTDYGYTF,TRBV5-4,TRBJ1-2
CASSVFQDSLGGELFF,TRBV9,TRBJ2-2
CASSFRAANYGYTF,TRBV27,TRBJ1-2
CASSRDSDTQYF,TRBV11-3,TRBJ2-3
CASSRMTGDGEQYF,TRBV5-1,TRBJ2-7
CASSQVPGASGTQYF,TRBV4-2,TRBJ2-5
CASSKGPIWNIQYF,TRBV21-1,TRBJ2-4
CSVALGNEQYF,TRBV29-1,TRBJ2-7
CASSDLADPQPQHF,TRBV2,TRBJ1-5
CASSLVPTTRGYNSPLHF,TRBV7-2,TRBJ1-6
CASSLAPDAGPLNQPQHF,TRBV5-1,TRBJ1-5
CASSFRGQETQYF,TRBV7-9,TRBJ2-5
CAWRRDYEQYF,TRBV30,TRBJ2-7
CASSPGRSSYEQYF,TRBV7-2,TRBJ2-7
CAWSGDLETQYF,TRBV30,TRBJ2-5
CAWSVQGGETQYF,TRBV30,TRBJ2-5
CSAGTDLNSPLHF,TRBV29-1,TRBJ1-6
CASSFTWNSPLHF,TRBV6-6,TRBJ1-6
CSVEGRGYEQYF,TRBV29-1,TRBJ2-7
CASSTENSPLHF,TRBV5-1,TRBJ1-6
CASSPGQGTPQPQHF,TRBV18,TRBJ1-5
CSVVRQGDYGYTF,TRBV29-1,TRBJ1-2
CASSRRVWNSPLHF,TRBV25-1,TRBJ1-6
CASSPLGRVGPQHF,TRBV6-5,TRBJ1-5
CSVVIRGETQYF,TRBV29-1,TRBJ2-5
CSVHDGAETQYF,TRBV29-1,TRBJ2-5
CASSSGEGKTQYF,TRBV7-7,TRBJ2-5
CASSQVVPFDEQYF,TRBV4-1,TRBJ2-7
CASSPIAGGYKETQYF,TRBV11-2,TRBJ2-5
CASSRHQENTGELFF,TRBV5-1,TRBJ2-2
CASRETSAGGYNEQFF,TRBV2,TRBJ2-1
CAWSGQGRSQHF,TRBV30,TRBJ1-5